This T cell receptor (beta chain) was sequenced during a study of blood T cell repertoires in COVID-19. For the study at large: Samples taken during acute and convalescent COVID-19 were collected in the United States, Italy and Spain.

Germline CDR1 reads SQVTM; CDR2 reads ANQGSEA. Trimming removed 6 bases from V and 0 bases from J, with 8 bases in between. The CDR3 is 12 residues long. The method was immunoSEQ multiplex PCR; TCRdb's version includes in-frame clones alone and lacks a portion of them. Of around 260,000 clones listed, roughly 86% are singletons. The V call is TRBV29-1, the J call TRBJ1-1; D gene ambiguous. Sample: peripheral blood. This clonotype was sampled from a woman between 45 and 65 years old with acute or convalescent COVID-19. This chain's CDR3 is CSVPLMNTEAFF. In DNA form, the CDR3 reads TGCAGCGTGCCGCTAATGAACACTGAAGCTTTCTTT.